Following are 6 T cell receptor beta chains from one sample sequenced in a study of identical twins. Each CDR3 protein is one row after TCRdb ran MiXCR on the 5' RACE reads. The sample shows about 720,000 distinct CDR3 sequences, roughly 18% of them seen only once. These data were likewise used in another study, on T cells expressing NK-cell markers.

Sequencing was performed on PBMCs. The receptors were sampled from a woman under 30 in good health.

The table lists this clonotype with a few counts. The rearrangement uses TRBV9 and TRBJ1-1, with 9 bases aligning to TRBD1. V shed 0 bases and J 8 bases; nucleotides not matched to a gene: 14. CDR1 is SGDLS and CDR2 is YYNGEE in the germline V gene. The CDR3 is 17 amino acids. The CDR3 loop is CASSVGLRDRAPGEAFF. In DNA, the CDR3 is TGTGCCAGCAGCGTAGGTTTGAGGGACAGGGCCCCGGGAGAAGCTTTCTTT.

The J gene is TRBJ2-5, the V gene TRBV6-2 or TRBV6-3, with 7 nucleotides matching TRBD2. Unmatched junction bases numbered 7, after V lost 4 bases and J lost 2 bases. Germline loops: CDR1 MNHEY, CDR2 SVGEGT. The CDR3 has 15 amino acids. The CDR3 region is CASSWLAELQETQYF. The CDR3 coding sequence is TGTGCCAGCAGTTGGCTAGCGGAGTTACAAGAGACCCAGTACTTC.

This clonotype was picked up many times. A junction end diverges from the germline sequence, so it may reflect a read error. The chain uses TRBV7-7 and TRBJ2-1; D might be TRBD2 (6 bases). The CDR3 length is 15 residues. CDR1 is SSHAT, CDR2 FNYEAQ, per germline (reference sequence). The CDR3 sequence: CASSLGPGEYNEQFF. CDR3 nucleotide sequence: TGTGCTAGCAGCTTAGGCCCGGGGGAGTACAATGAGCAGTTCTTC.

This clonotype was observed a few times. The chain has TRBV20-1 and TRBJ2-7, with no clear D. CDR1 is DFQATT, CDR2 SNEGSKA, per germline (reference sequence). Trimming removed 3 bases at V and 4 bases at J, with 13 bases between. The CDR3 has 13 amino acids. The CDR3 sequence is CSASMGFMYEQYF. The CDR3 region has the DNA TGCAGTGCTAGTATGGGTTTTATGTACGAGCAGTACTTC.

The chain joins TRBV20-1 to TRBJ2-7; 10 bases fit TRBD2. The trim removed 6 bases at V and 4 bases at J, leaving 9 bases unmatched. There are 14 residues in the CDR3. From germline, CDR1 is DFQATT and CDR2 SNEGSKA (reference sequence). In DNA form, the CDR3 reads TGCAGTGCAATCCGAGCGGGGGGGCCATACGAGCAGTACTTC. It translates to CSAIRAGGPYEQYF.

This clonotype was seen at least ten times. The rearrangement uses TRBV20-1 and TRBJ2-7, with a tentative D call TRBD1 (6 bases). The CDR3 is 13 residues long. Germline loops: CDR1 DFQATT, CDR2 SNEGSKA (reference sequence). V was trimmed by 0 bases and J by 6 bases, leaving 12 bases between them. CDR3 DNA: TGCAGTGCTAGAGATACAGGGACGGGCGAGCAGTACTTC. Translation gives CSARDTGTGEQYF.